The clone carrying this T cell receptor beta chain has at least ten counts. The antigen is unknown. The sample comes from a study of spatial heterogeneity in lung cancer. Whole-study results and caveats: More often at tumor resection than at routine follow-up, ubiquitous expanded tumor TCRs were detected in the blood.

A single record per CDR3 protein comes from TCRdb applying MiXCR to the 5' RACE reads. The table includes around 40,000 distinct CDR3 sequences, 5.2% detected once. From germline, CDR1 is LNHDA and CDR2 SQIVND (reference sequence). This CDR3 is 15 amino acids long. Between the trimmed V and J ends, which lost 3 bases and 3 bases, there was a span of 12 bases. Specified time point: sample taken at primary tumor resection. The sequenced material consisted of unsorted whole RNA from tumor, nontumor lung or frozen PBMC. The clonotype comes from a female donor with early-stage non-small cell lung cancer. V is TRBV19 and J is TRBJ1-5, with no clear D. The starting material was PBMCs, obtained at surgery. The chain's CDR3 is CASSISGGPNQPQHF. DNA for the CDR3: TGTGCCAGTAGTATCTCTGGCGGTCCCAATCAGCCCCAGCATTTT.